Below are 30 T cell receptor beta chains sequenced from a single sample in a study of vaccination and CD4 T cells after COVID-19. The treatment denotes: roughly nine-day PBMC culture with coronavirus spike peptide pools or control peptides (ViraFEST assay). The unexposed donor gave CD4+ T cells before the COVID-19 pandemic (2011-2018). The study sequenced cultured CD4+ T cell DNA using the Oncomine TCR Beta short-read assay. TCRdb redid the calling of the PCR reads with MiXCR, one entry per CDR3 protein. Of roughly 4,000 distinct CDR3 sequences listed, about a third are singletons. Their antigen targets remain unknown. The specimen sequenced was CD4+ T cells from blood, cultured in vitro. These receptors were taken from a human donor in good health.

There are a few counts of this clonotype. The CDR3 region is CASSESGRGGDTDTQYF. CDR3 coding DNA: TGCGCCAGCAGTGAGTCGGGGAGGGGGGGTGACACAGATACGCAGTATTTT. The chain joins TRBV10-1 to TRBJ2-3, with D maybe TRBD2 (7 bases). CDR1 and CDR2 (germline): WNHNN, SYGVQD (reference sequence). The CDR3 covers 17 residues. Trimming removed 0 bases from V and 2 bases from J, with 15 bases in between.

The chain recombines TRBV19 with TRBJ1-6; 7 bases align to TRBD1. V lost 5 bases to trimming and J lost 0 bases; unmatched junction nucleotides: 7. The CDR3 runs to 17 residues. Looked up from germline, CDR1 is LNHDA and CDR2 is SQIVND (reference sequence). Written as DNA, the CDR3 is TGTGCCAGTAGTTACAGGGGTACAGTCTCCTATAATTCACCCCTCCACTTT. It is translated as CASSYRGTVSYNSPLHF.

This clonotype was seen only a few times. The V call is TRBV27, the J call TRBJ1-1, with TRBD1 matching 9 bases. Germline V lookup: CDR1 MNHEY, CDR2 SMNVEV (reference sequence). V shed 6 bases and J 0 bases; nucleotides not matched to a gene: 14. The length of the CDR3 is 18 residues. CDR3 bases: TGTGCCAGCAGGCCCGCGGGTCGGGACAGGGCCCTGAACACTGAAGCTTTCTTT. Protein product: CASRPAGRDRALNTEAFF.

The chain combines TRBV3-1 with TRBJ1-6; 7 bases agree with TRBD1. This CDR3 is built from 15 residues. Looked up from germline, CDR1 is LGHDT and CDR2 is YNNKEL (reference sequence). Trimming took 7 bases from V and 9 from J; bases not matched to a gene: 12. The CDR3 nucleotides are TGTGCCAGCACCAGGACAGGTCCGGGGAGTTCACCCCTCCACTTT. This translates into CASTRTGPGSSPLHF.

This chain links TRBV20-1 with TRBJ2-5; tentative D call: TRBD2 (5 bases). V was shortened by 5 bases and J by 7 bases, with 26 bases between the two germline ends. This CDR3 has 16 amino acids. Germline CDR1 DFQATT, CDR2 SNEGSKA (reference sequence). The DNA for the CDR3 is TGCAGTGCTTCTTTACCCCACGGACTGGCCCCCAGGACCCAGTACTTC. It is translated as CSASLPHGLAPRTQYF.

To note about this clonotype: The junction shows a germline mismatch at one end, possibly a read error. The gene calls are TRBV10-1 and TRBJ2-7; 7 positions agree with TRBD1. This CDR3 region has 13 residues. Germline V gene lookup returns CDR1 WNHNN and CDR2 SYGVQD (reference sequence). CDR3: CASSPGKGQIVWF. The CDR3 DNA reads TGCGCCAGCAGCCCCGGAAAGGGACAGATCGTTTGGTTC.

This chain joins TRBV6-1 and TRBJ1-2, with 9 bases lining up with TRBD1. The CDR3 sequence is 14 residues long. Germline V gene data show CDR1 as MNHNS and CDR2 as SASEGT. After removal of 5 bases from V and 4 bases from J, the junction contained 5 bases not matched to a gene. This CDR3 reads CASSRTGATYGYTF. CDR3 coding DNA: TGTGCCAGCAGTAGGACAGGGGCGACCTATGGCTACACCTTC.

The table lists this clonotype with a few counts. This chain connects TRBV19 to TRBJ1-6, with D perhaps matching TRBD1 (5 bases). The germline CDR1 and CDR2 sequences are LNHDA and SQIVND (reference sequence). Trimming took off 6 bases at V and 14 bases at J, with 17 bases between the two ends. CDR3 size: 13 residues. The CDR3 region has the DNA TGTGCCAGTAGCAACCTTGGGGGATTGGCCCTCCACTTT. As protein: CASSNLGGLALHF.

This clonotype was found a few times. The genes are TRBV2 and TRBJ1-1, with D tentatively TRBD1 (6 bases). The CDR3 runs to 14 residues. Germline values: CDR1 SNHLY, CDR2 FYNNEI. Between the trimmed V and J ends, which lost 9 bases and 0 bases, there was a span of 14 bases. CDR3 in DNA: TGTGCCAGGGGGACACTTAAGATGAACACTGAAGCTTTCTTT. Translating gives CARGTLKMNTEAFF.

J is TRBJ1-5 and V is TRBV11-2; D not resolved. The CDR3 sequence is 14 residues long. V gave up 1 base and J gave up 0 bases, with 4 bases separating them. Germline CDR1 and CDR2: SGHAT and FQNNGV. The CDR3 reads CASSLALSNQPQHF. The CDR3 nucleotides read TGTGCCAGCAGCTTAGCCCTTAGCAATCAGCCCCAGCATTTT.

The chain couples TRBV15 to TRBJ2-2; D is ambiguous. Germline V gene lookup returns CDR1 LNHNV and CDR2 YYDKDF (reference sequence). CDR3 length: 12 residues. Trimming removed 8 bases from V and 1 base from J, with 5 bases in between. The CDR3 region is CATGRNTGELFF. The CDR3 nucleotides read TGTGCCACCGGAAGGAACACCGGGGAGCTGTTTTTT.

The chain has TRBV3-1 and TRBJ1-1, with 9 bases lining up with TRBD1. The CDR3 has 14 residues. Germline CDR1 LGHDT, CDR2 YNNKEL (reference sequence). Trimming took 4 bases from V and 7 from J; bases not matched to a gene: 7. CDR3 in amino acids: CASSRRDRAGEAFF. CDR3 in DNA: TGTGCCAGCAGCCGACGGGACAGGGCGGGTGAAGCTTTCTTT.

This clonotype is large (0.1 to 1%) in the sample. The gene calls are TRBV15 and TRBJ1-2, with D unresolved. Trimming took off 0 bases at V and 2 bases at J, with 7 bases between the two ends. CDR1 and CDR2 (germline): LNHNV, YYDKDF (reference sequence). CDR3 length: 14 residues. The CDR3 coding sequence is TGTGCCACCAGCAGAGATGAAGTCAACTATGGCTACACCTTC. Its translation: CATSRDEVNYGYTF.

This clonotype was picked up a small number of times. The V and J genes are TRBV6-2 or TRBV6-3 and TRBJ2-2, with D uncertain. Germline values: CDR1 MNHEY, CDR2 SVGEGT. The CDR3 covers 14 residues. V lost 6 bases and J lost 4, with 12 bases in between. CDR3 in DNA: TGTGCCAGCAGCTCGAGGAGAGGCACCGGGGAGCTGTTTTTT. Encoded protein: CASSSRRGTGELFF.

This chain connects TRBV18 to TRBJ2-5, with D unresolved. The CDR3 spans 14 residues. V was cut by 6 bases and J by 3 bases, with 14 bases left in between. Germline loops: CDR1 KGHSH, CDR2 LQKENI. The CDR3 loop is CASSSYGLEETQYF. The CDR3 region has the DNA TGTGCCAGCTCCTCATACGGGCTTGAAGAGACCCAGTACTTC.

The chain is built from TRBV10-3 and TRBJ1-6; D call uncertain. Between the trimmed V and J ends, which lost 0 bases and 0 bases, there was a span of 9 bases. The germline V gene has CDR1 ENHRY and CDR2 SYGVKD. The CDR3 covers 17 residues. The CDR3 DNA follows: TGTGCCATCAGTGAGTCAGGCAGAACCTCCTATAATTCACCCCTCCACTTT. Translation gives CAISESGRTSYNSPLHF.

The J gene is TRBJ2-7, the V gene TRBV20-1; unclear D gene. CDR3 length: 11 amino acids. Germline loops: CDR1 DFQATT, CDR2 SNEGSKA (reference sequence). V was cut by 3 bases and J by 6 bases, with 9 bases left in between. CDR3 in amino acids: CSASWQVEQYF. CDR3 DNA sequence: TGCAGTGCTAGTTGGCAAGTCGAGCAGTACTTC.

The table lists this clonotype with a count of one. The chain couples TRBV12-3 or TRBV12-4 to TRBJ2-2; D ambiguous. The V and J ends lost 8 bases and 5 bases respectively, with 9 bases between them. This CDR3 comprises 12 residues. CDR3 sequence reads: CASPSYTGELFF. The CDR3 bases are TGTGCCAGCCCCAGTTATACCGGGGAGCTGTTTTTT.

This clonotype was detected only a few times. Here the CDR3 DNA reads TGCAGTGCTCCCAGCGCGAGAAGGGCAGATACGCAGTATTTT. It codes for CSAPSARRADTQYF. The V call is TRBV20-1, the J call TRBJ2-3; D is unresolved. The germline V and J ends were trimmed by 5 bases and 4 bases, with 16 bases remaining between them. The CDR3 is made up of 14 amino acids. Germline CDR1 DFQATT, CDR2 SNEGSKA (reference sequence).

This chain connects TRBV5-1 to TRBJ1-2; no clear D. The V end lost 0 bases, the J end lost 2 bases, and 5 bases lay between the germline ends. Germline V gene data show CDR1 as SGHRS and CDR2 as YFSETQ. The CDR3 has 13 amino acids. The CDR3 DNA sequence: TGCGCCAGCAGCTTGGCCGGGAACTATGGCTACACCTTC. Translating gives CASSLAGNYGYTF.

This clonotype was seen a handful of times. V usage is TRBV4-1 and J usage is TRBJ1-5; 8 bases match TRBD1. Germline assignment: CDR1 MGHRA and CDR2 YSYEKL. Trimming at V came to 1 base and at J to 4 bases, leaving 12 bases not matched to a gene. CDR3 size: 18 residues. The chain's CDR3 is CASSQVTLTGEVNQPQHF. The CDR3 DNA is TGCGCCAGCAGCCAAGTTACCCTGACAGGGGAGGTGAATCAGCCCCAGCATTTT.

This clonotype occurred a few times. CDR3 residues: CASSPRVIGSPLHF. Here the CDR3 DNA reads TGTGCCAGCAGCCCCAGGGTAATCGGATCACCCCTCCACTTT. The chain has TRBV6-1 and TRBJ1-6; TRBD1 is a possible D gene (5 bases). V was cut by 6 bases and J by 10 bases, with 16 bases left in between. The V gene's germline CDR1 is MNHNS and CDR2 SASEGT. The CDR3 loop spans 14 amino acids.

This clonotype appeared a few times. The chain employs TRBV12-3 or TRBV12-4 and TRBJ1-2; D ambiguous. The CDR3 is 10 amino acids. The ends were cut back, 1 base at V and 7 bases at J, with 1 base in the middle. CDR3 sequence: CASSLGGYTF. The CDR3, as DNA: TGTGCCAGCAGTTTAGGTGGCTACACCTTC.

This clonotype was observed a few times. V gene TRBV10-3 combines with J gene TRBJ1-1; possible D gene TRBD1, 6 bases. Germline loops: CDR1 ENHRY, CDR2 SYGVKD. The length of the CDR3 is 13 residues. Trimming cost V 6 bases and J 6 bases, with 14 bases left between them. CDR3 sequence reads: CAISLGGGSEAFF. CDR3 sequence (DNA): TGTGCCATCAGCCTTGGGGGGGGCTCTGAAGCTTTCTTT.

This clonotype was seen more than once but under ten times. The chain employs TRBV19 and TRBJ1-5; unclear D gene. This CDR3 has 12 amino acids. Trimming left V 4 bases short and J 7 bases short, with 8 bases between. CDR1 and CDR2 from the germline V gene are LNHDA and SQIVND (reference sequence). Written as DNA, the CDR3 is TGTGCCAGTAGTAATCAGGTCCAGCCCCAGCATTTT. Its protein product is CASSNQVQPQHF.

V is TRBV9 and J is TRBJ1-1; 8 positions agree with TRBD1. Germline CDR1 is SGDLS and CDR2 is YYNGEE. V shed 3 bases and J 2 bases; nucleotides not matched to a gene: 6. There are 15 residues in the CDR3. The CDR3 nucleotides are TGTGCCAGCAGCGCCGAGGACAGGGATAACACTGAAGCTTTCTTT. Protein product: CASSAEDRDNTEAFF.

In this sample, this clonotype turned up a few times. The rearrangement joins TRBV20-1 to TRBJ1-5, with 8 bases matching TRBD1. The CDR3 runs to 14 residues. Looked up from germline, CDR1 is DFQATT and CDR2 is SNEGSKA (reference sequence). V lost 3 bases to trimming and J lost 4 bases; unmatched junction nucleotides: 5. The DNA for the CDR3 is TGCAGTGCTAGCCTCACAGGGGGGAATCAGCCCCAGCATTTT. This encodes CSASLTGGNQPQHF.

V gene TRBV5-1 combines with J gene TRBJ2-7; possibly TRBD1 for D (5 bases). V lost 5 bases to trimming and J lost 8 bases, with 11 bases between them. This CDR3 spans 11 amino acids. Germline V gives CDR1 SGHRS, CDR2 YFSETQ. The CDR3 spells CASRSGNQQYF. CDR3 in DNA: TGCGCCAGCAGGTCAGGGAATCAGCAGTACTTC. Supplemented by reference TRBV5-1 and TRBJ2-7, the full variable domain reads KAGVTQTPRYLIKTRGQQVTLSCSPISGHRSVSWYQQTPGQGLQFLFEYFSETQRNKGNFPGRFSGRQFSNSRSEMNVSTLELGDSALYLCASRSGNQQYFGPGTRLTVT.

The chain recombines TRBV4-1 with TRBJ1-2, with D hard to call. The CDR3 extends over 16 amino acids. Between the trimmed V and J ends, which lost 4 bases and 4 bases, there was a span of 19 bases. Per the germline V gene, CDR1 is MGHRA and CDR2 is YSYEKL. Here the CDR3 reads CASSPIAGEDLYGYTF. Written as DNA, the CDR3 is TGCGCCAGCAGCCCAATTGCTGGGGAGGACCTCTATGGCTACACCTTC.

The chain couples TRBV2 to TRBJ2-1; TRBD1 might be the D (6 bases). Germline V CDR1 and CDR2: SNHLY, FYNNEI. Deletions cut 6 bases from V and 4 bases from J, with 7 bases between. The CDR3 covers 12 residues. The CDR3 coding sequence is TGTGCCAGCAGGGACAGTTACAATGAGCAGTTCTTC. It codes for CASRDSYNEQFF.